Sequencing of this T cell receptor (beta chain) was carried out in a study of blood T cells in healthy people across ages. Notes on the study in general: Without sorted subsets, naive and antigen-experienced compartments could not be conclusively compared.

Then a second PCR, running about 7 to 11 cycles, was carried out with a sample-barcoded 5' primer and a J-beta primer mix. Every cDNA molecule carried a tag from a template-switch adaptor bearing 12 random nucleotides. TCRdb reanalysed the 5' RACE reads using MiXCR and keeps one entry per CDR3 protein. Of fewer than 2 million distinct CDR3 sequences listed, roughly 43% were seen once; the top ten hold roughly 24%. This CDR3 has 15 residues. The ends lost 6 bases at V and 5 bases at J; junction bases unmatched: 5. Comments on this clonotype: The antigen is unknown.

At least 6.5 million PBMCs were isolated per sample. The sequencing input was blood. This TCR derives from a human donor in good health. V usage is TRBV12-3 or TRBV12-4 and J usage is TRBJ1-6; 9 bases line up with TRBD1. CDR3 residues: CASSQQGANNSPLHF. CDR3 in DNA: TGTGCCAGCAGCCAACAGGGGGCAAATAATTCACCCCTCCACTTT.